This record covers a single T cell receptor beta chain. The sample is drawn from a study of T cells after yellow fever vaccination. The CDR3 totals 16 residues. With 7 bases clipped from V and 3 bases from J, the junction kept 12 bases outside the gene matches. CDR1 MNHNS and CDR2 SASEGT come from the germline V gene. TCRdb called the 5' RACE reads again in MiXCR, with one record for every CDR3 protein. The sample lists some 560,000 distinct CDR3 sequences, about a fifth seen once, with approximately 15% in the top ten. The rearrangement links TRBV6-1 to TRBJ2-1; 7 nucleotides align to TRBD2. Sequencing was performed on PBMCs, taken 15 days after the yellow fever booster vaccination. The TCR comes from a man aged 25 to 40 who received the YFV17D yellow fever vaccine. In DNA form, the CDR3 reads TGTGCCAGCACCCCAGCGGGAAGGACCAGCTACAATGAGCAGTTCTTC. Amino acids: CASTPAGRTSYNEQFF.